This T cell receptor (beta chain) appears in the sequencing data of a study of CD8 T cells in Susac syndrome. With random hexamers, about 0.45 to 1 ug RNA was reverse transcribed. One entry per CDR3 protein, called by TCRdb with MiXCR from the immunoSEQ multiplex PCR reads. The sample includes about 130,000 distinct CDR3 sequences, 85% to 95% of them seen just once. The patients who served as multiple sclerosis controls were treatment-naive and had stable or active relapsing-remitting disease that fulfilled the revised McDonald criteria. TEMRA cells were enriched by FACS, while CD8+ and CD4+ T cells were obtained through a negative isolation that was performed magnetically. This clonotype was observed a single time. This CDR3 spans 16 amino acids. V was cut by 5 bases and J by 2 bases, with 16 bases left in between. Germline CDR1 reads KGHSH; CDR2 reads LQKENI.

The chain combines TRBV18 with TRBJ1-5, with TRBD1 as a possible D gene (6 bases). This receptor was taken from a human donor with multiple sclerosis. Sequenced sample: CD8+ T cells from PBMCs. The CDR3 DNA is TGTGCCAGCTCAAACCGACAGGTGGGTGGCAATCAGCCCCAGCATTTT. Translation: CASSNRQVGGNQPQHF. The variable domain in full, completed from reference TRBV18 and TRBJ1-5, reads NAGVMQNPRHLVRRRGQEARLRCSPMKGHSHVYWYRQLPEEGLKFMVYLQKENIIDESGMPKERFSAEFPKEGPSILRIQQVVRGDSAAYFCASSNRQVGGNQPQHFGDGTRLSIL.